This record covers a single T cell receptor (beta chain). What it binds is unknown. Time point indicated: 2014-2015 season, pre-vaccination. Adults were given seasonal inactivated influenza vaccine, and blood CD4 subsets were sorted before and after vaccination. Here immunoSEQ multiplex PCR was the method, and the copy in TCRdb shows in-frame clones only, minus some. This table holds over 25,000 clones, more than 80% found once. The data belong to a study of follicular helper T cells after annual influenza vaccination. Overall study context: For some subjects, blood spans the 2013-2014, 2014-2015 and 2015-2016 annual vaccinations.

Study-level points and caveats: Successive annual vaccinations recalled a recurrent oligoclonal ICOS+CD38+ cTfh response with influenza-specific clonotypes.

V was trimmed by 2 bases and J by 8 bases, leaving 6 bases between them. The CDR3 extends over 11 amino acids. Germline V lookup: CDR1 SNHLY, CDR2 FYNNEI. This sequence joins TRBV2 and TRBJ1-1, with a tentative D call TRBD1 (5 bases). The sequence came from an adult who received the influenza vaccine. Sequencing was performed on CXCR5+ CD38- circulating T follicular helper cells from blood, taken on the day of influenza vaccination. Subset reported: circulating Tfh, non-naive CD4+CXCR5+PD-1+ (ICOS+CD38+ or ICOS-CD38-). As DNA, the CDR3 is TGTGCCAGCAGTGAAAGGACAGAAGCTTTCTTT. It is translated as CASSERTEAFF.